This T cell receptor beta chain comes out of a study of identical twins. Broader study findings: The more abundant beta clonotypes in cord blood had fewer insertions, and memory repertoires did not show this.

A universal primer binding site was introduced by template switching. The final cDNA contained unique molecular identifiers. TCRdb fed the 5' RACE reads into MiXCR, producing one record per CDR3 protein. Of 700,000 or so distinct CDR3 sequences detected, over 8.5% appear once; the ten largest clones hold 0.8% to 1%. Worth noting for this clonotype: The antigen is undetermined.

CDR1 is GTSNPN, CDR2 SVGIG, per germline (reference sequence). The CDR3 is 12 residues long. V shed 3 bases and J shed 0 bases, with 5 bases lying between them. These data were also filed under a second study, of yellow fever vaccine responses in identical twins. That source reports: Reportedly, twins' vaccine T cell responses looked partly convergent and partly personalized.

The TCR comes from a woman younger than 35 in good health. The rearrangement uses TRBV30 and TRBJ1-2; D is unresolved. The sequencing sample was made of PBMCs. The CDR3 nucleotides read TGTGCCTGGAGGCCGCCTAACTATGGCTACACCTTC. It translates to CAWRPPNYGYTF. The variable domain in full, completed from reference TRBV30 and TRBJ1-2, reads SQTIHQWPATLVQPVGSPLSLECTVEGTSNPNLYWYRQAAGRGLQLLFYSVGIGQISSEVPQNLSASRPQDRQFILSSKKLLLSDSGFYLCAWRPPNYGYTFGSGTRLTVV.